Below, 2 T cell receptor beta chains from the same sample are listed, as sequenced in a study. MiXCR, applied by TCRdb to the RT-PCR reads, yields one record per CDR3 protein. The sample records about 680,000 distinct CDR3 sequences, 13% to 15% being singletons. Sequencing was performed on memory CD4+ T cells from blood. These receptors all come from a female donor in good health, serving as a healthy control.

This sequence joins TRBV5-1 and TRBJ1-5; weak D call: TRBD1 (5 bases). The CDR3 extends over 15 amino acids. The germline V and J ends were trimmed by 0 bases and 4 bases, with 11 bases remaining between them. Per the germline V gene, CDR1 is SGHRS and CDR2 is YFSETQ. The CDR3 nucleotides read TGCGCCAGCAGCTTGGATCTTGGGGGAAATCAGCCCCAGCATTTT. Translated, it gives CASSLDLGGNQPQHF.

This clonotype has ten or more counts. The gene calls are TRBV12-3 or TRBV12-4 and TRBJ2-7; 7 positions agree with TRBD1. V shed 7 bases, J shed 5 bases, and the junction held 11 bases outside the gene matches. The CDR3 extends over 14 amino acids. Written as DNA, the CDR3 is TGTGCCAGCACCCTCAGGGGGAGCCGGGACGAGCAGTACTTC. Encoded protein: CASTLRGSRDEQYF.